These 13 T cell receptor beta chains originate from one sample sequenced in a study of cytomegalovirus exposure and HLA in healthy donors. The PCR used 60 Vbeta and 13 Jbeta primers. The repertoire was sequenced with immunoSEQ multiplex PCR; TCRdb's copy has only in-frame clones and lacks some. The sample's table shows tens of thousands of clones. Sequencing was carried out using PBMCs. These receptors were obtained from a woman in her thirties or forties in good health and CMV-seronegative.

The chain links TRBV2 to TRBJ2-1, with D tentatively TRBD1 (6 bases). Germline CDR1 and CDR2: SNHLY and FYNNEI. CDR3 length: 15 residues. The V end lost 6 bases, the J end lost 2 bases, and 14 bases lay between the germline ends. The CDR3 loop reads CASRVPGTPYNEQFF. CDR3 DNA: TGTGCCAGCAGGGTTCCCGGGACACCCTACAATGAGCAGTTCTTC.

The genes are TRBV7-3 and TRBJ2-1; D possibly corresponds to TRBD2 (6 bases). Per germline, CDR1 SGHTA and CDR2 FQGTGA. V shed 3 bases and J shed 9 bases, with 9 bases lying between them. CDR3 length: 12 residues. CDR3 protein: CASSFQGGEQFF. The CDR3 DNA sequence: TGTGCCAGCAGCTTTCAGGGAGGTGAGCAGTTCTTC.

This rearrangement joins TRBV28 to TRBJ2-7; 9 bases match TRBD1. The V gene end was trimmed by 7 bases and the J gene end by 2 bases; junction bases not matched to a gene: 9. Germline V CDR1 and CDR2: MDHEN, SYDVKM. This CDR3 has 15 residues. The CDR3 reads CASNTGGTGTYEQYF. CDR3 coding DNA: TGTGCCAGCAATACGGGCGGGACAGGGACCTACGAGCAGTACTTC.

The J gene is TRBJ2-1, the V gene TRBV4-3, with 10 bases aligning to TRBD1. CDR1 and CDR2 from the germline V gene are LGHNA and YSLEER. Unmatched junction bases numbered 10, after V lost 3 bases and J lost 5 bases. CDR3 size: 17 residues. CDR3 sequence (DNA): TGCGCCAGCAGCCAGGGTCTTACCGGGACAGGGGACAATGAGCAGTTCTTC. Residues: CASSQGLTGTGDNEQFF.

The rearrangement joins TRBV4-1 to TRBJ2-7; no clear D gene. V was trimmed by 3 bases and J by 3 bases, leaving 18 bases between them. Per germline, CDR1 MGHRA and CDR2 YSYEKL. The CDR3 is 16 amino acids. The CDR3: CASSQTAAGSLYEQYF. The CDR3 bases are TGCGCCAGCAGCCAGACGGCGGCCGGTTCCCTCTACGAGCAGTACTTC.

The CDR3 reads CASSLSGTSGGVQETQYF. CDR3 bases: TGCGCCAGCAGCCTATCCGGGACTAGCGGGGGGGTCCAAGAGACCCAGTACTTC. The chain carries TRBV4-1 and TRBJ2-5; 16 bases align to TRBD2. V was clipped by 4 bases and J by 1 base; unmatched bases: 6. The CDR3 length is 18 residues. Germline CDR1 and CDR2: MGHRA and YSYEKL.

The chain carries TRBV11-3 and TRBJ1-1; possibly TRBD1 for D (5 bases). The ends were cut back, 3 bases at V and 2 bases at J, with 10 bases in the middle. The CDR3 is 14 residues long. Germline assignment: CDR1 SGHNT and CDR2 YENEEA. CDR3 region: CASSFLDTNTEAFF. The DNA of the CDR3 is TGTGCCAGCAGCTTTTTGGACACCAACACTGAAGCTTTCTTT.

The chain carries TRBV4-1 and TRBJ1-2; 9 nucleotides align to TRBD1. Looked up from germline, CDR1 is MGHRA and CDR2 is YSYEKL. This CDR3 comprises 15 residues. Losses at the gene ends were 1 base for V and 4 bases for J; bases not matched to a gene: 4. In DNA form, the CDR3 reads TGCGCCAGCAGCCAAGGAGGACAGGGGATCTATGGCTACACCTTC. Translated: CASSQGGQGIYGYTF.

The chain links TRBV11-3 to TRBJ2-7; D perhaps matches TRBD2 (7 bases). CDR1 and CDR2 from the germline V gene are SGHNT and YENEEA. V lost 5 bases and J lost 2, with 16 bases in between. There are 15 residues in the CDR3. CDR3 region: CASSPETGRAYEQYF. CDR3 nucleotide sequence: TGTGCCAGCAGCCCCGAAACAGGGAGGGCCTACGAGCAGTACTTC.

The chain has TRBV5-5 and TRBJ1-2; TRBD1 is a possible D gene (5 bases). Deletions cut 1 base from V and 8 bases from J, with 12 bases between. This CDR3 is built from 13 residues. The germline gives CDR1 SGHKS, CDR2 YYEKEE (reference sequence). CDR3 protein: CASSLFQGGGYTF. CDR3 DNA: TGTGCCAGCAGCTTGTTCCAGGGAGGGGGCTACACCTTC.

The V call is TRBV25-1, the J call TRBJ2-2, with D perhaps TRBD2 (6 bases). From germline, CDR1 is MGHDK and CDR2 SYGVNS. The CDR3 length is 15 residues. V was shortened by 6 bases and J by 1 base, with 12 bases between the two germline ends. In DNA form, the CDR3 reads TGTGCCAGCAGGGGGTTGGGGGGGAACACCGGGGAGCTGTTTTTT. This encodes CASRGLGGNTGELFF.

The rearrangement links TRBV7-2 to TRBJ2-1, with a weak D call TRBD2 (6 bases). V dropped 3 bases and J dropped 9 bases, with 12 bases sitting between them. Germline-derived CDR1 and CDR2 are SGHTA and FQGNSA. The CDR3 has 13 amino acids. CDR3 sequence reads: CASSLGLAGEQFF. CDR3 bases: TGTGCCAGCAGCTTGGGACTTGCGGGTGAGCAGTTCTTC.

In DNA, the CDR3 is TGTGCCAGCAGTCCACAGGGGGTATATGGCTACACCTTC. It translates to CASSPQGVYGYTF. This chain links TRBV6-5 with TRBJ1-2; 8 nucleotides align to TRBD1. The CDR3 totals 13 residues. The V and J ends lost 5 bases and 5 bases, in that order; junction bases with no gene match: 4. Germline assignment: CDR1 MNHEY and CDR2 SVGAGI.